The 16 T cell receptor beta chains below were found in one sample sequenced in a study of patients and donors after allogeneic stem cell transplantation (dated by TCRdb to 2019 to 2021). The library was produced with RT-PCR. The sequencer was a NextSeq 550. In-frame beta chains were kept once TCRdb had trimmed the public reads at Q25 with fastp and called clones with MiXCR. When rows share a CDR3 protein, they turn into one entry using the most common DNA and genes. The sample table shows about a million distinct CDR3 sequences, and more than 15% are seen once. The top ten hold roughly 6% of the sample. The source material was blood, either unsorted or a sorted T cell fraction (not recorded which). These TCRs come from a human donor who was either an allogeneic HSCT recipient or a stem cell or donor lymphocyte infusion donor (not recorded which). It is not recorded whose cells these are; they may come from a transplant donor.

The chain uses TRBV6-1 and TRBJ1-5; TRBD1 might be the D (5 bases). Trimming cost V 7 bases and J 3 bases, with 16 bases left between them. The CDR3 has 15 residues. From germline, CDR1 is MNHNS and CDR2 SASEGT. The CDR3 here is CASTHPGSNNQPQHF. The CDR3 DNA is TGTGCCAGCACCCACCCAGGGAGTAACAATCAGCCCCAGCATTTT.

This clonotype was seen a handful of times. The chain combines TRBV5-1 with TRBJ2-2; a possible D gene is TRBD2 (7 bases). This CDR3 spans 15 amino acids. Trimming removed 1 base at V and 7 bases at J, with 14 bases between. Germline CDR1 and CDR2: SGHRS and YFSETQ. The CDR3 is CASSLTGGVGGELFF. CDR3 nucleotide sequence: TGCGCCAGCAGCTTGACGGGGGGCGTAGGCGGGGAGCTGTTTTTT.

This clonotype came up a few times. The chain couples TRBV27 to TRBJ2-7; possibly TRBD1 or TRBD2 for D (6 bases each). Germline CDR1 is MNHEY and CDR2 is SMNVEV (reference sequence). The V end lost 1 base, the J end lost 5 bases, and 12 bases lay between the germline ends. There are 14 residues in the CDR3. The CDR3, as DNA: TGTGCCAGCAGTTTATGGCCGGGGGCCGACGAGCAGTACTTC. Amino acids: CASSLWPGADEQYF.

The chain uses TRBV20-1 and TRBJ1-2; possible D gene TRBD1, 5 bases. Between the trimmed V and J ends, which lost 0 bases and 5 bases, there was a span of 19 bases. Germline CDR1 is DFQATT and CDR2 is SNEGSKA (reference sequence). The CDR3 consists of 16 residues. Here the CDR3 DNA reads TGCAGTGCTAGAGATCCCCAGGGACCCCATAAATATGGCTACACCTTC. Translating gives CSARDPQGPHKYGYTF.

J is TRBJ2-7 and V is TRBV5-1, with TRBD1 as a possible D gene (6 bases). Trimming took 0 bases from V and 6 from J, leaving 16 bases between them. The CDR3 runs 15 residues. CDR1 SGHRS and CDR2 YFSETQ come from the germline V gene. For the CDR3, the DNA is TGCGCCAGCAGCTTGGGATCAGGGGTCTCAATCGAGCAGTACTTC. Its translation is CASSLGSGVSIEQYF.

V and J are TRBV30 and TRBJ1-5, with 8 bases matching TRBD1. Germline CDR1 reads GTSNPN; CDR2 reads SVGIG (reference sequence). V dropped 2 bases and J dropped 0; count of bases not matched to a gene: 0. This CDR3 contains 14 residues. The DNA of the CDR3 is TGTGCCTGGAGTACAGGGGGTAGCAATCAGCCCCAGCATTTT. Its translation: CAWSTGGSNQPQHF.

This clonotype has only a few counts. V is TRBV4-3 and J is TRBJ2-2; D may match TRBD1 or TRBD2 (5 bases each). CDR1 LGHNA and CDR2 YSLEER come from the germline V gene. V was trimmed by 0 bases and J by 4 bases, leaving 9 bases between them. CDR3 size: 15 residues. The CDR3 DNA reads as TGCGCCAGCAGCCAAGATGAGGGGATCACCGGGGAGCTGTTTTTT. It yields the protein CASSQDEGITGELFF.

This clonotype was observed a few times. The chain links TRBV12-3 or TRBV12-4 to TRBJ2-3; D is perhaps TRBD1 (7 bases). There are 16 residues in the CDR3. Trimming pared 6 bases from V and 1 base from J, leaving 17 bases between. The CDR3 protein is CASRAGQSVGTDTQYF. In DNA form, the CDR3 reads TGTGCCAGCAGGGCGGGACAGTCGGTGGGCACAGATACGCAGTATTTT.

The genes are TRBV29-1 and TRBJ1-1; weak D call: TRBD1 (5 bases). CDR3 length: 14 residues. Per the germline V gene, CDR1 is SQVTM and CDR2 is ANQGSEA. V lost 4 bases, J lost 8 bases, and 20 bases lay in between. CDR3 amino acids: CSVVGGRGVGEAFF. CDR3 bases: TGCAGCGTTGTGGGGGGTAGGGGTGTAGGGGAAGCTTTCTTT.

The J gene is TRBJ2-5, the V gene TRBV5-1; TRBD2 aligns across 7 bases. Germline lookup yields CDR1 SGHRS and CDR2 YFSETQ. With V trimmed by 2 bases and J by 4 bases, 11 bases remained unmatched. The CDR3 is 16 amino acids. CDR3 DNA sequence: TGCGCCAGCAGCTTCCTCTCGAGCGGGGAAGGAGAGACCCAGTACTTC. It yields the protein CASSFLSSGEGETQYF.

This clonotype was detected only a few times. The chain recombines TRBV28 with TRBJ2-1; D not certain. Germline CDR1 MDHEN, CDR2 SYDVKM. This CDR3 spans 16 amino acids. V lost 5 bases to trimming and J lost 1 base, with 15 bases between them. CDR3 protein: CASSRRDFYSYNEQFF. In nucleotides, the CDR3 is TGTGCCAGCAGTAGGCGAGACTTCTATTCCTACAATGAGCAGTTCTTC.

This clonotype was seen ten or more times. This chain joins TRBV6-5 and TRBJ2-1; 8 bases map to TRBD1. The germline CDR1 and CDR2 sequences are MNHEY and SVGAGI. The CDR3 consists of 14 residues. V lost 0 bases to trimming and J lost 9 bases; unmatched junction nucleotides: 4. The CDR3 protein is CASSYSTGGAEQFF. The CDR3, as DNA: TGTGCCAGCAGTTACTCAACAGGGGGAGCTGAGCAGTTCTTC.

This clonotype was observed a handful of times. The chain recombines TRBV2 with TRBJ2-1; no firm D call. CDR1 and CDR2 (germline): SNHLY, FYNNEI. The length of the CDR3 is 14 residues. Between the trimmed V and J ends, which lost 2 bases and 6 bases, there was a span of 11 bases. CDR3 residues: CASSEPPVVNEQFF. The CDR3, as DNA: TGTGCCAGCAGTGAACCTCCGGTCGTCAATGAGCAGTTCTTC.

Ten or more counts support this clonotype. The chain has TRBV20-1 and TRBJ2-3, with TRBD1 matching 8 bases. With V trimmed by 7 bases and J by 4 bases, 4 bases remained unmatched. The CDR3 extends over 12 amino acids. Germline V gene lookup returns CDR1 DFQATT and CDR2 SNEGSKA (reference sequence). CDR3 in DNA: TGCAGTGTCAGGGGGCCTGCAGATACGCAGTATTTT. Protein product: CSVRGPADTQYF.

CDR3 region: CAWSIGRGGQPQHF. The CDR3, as DNA: TGTGCCTGGAGCATAGGCAGGGGCGGTCAGCCCCAGCATTTT. V and J are TRBV30 and TRBJ1-5; D perhaps matches TRBD1 (6 bases). V was clipped by 3 bases and J by 6 bases, with 15 bases between them. The CDR3 covers 14 residues. Germline lookup yields CDR1 GTSNPN and CDR2 SVGIG (reference sequence).

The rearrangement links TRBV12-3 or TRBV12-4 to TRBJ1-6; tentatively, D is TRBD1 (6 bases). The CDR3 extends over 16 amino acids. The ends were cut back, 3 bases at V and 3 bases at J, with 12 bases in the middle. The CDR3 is CASSFGGRNYNSPLHF. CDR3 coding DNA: TGTGCCAGCAGTTTCGGGGGGCGAAACTATAATTCACCCCTCCACTTT.